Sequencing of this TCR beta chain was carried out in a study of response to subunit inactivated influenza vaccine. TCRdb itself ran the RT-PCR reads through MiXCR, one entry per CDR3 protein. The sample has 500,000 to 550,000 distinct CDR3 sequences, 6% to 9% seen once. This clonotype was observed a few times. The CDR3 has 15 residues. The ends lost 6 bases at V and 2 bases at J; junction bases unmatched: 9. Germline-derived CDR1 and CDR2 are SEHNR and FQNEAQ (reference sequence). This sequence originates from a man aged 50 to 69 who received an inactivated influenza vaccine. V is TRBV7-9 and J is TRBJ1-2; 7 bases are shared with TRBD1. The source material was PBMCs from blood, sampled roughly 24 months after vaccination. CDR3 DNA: TGTGCCAGCAGGGACGATAAGACAGGGAACTATGGCTACACCTTC. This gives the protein CASRDDKTGNYGYTF.